This entry concerns a single T cell receptor beta chain. Clones were sequenced by immunoSEQ multiplex PCR, and TCRdb holds only the in-frame ones, with some missing. The sample includes about 2,200,000 clones, 85% to 95% of them seen just once. CD45RO-negative CD8 cells positively selected for CCR7 made up the naive population, which excluded terminally differentiated effector memory CD45RA+ cells. This record comes from a study of shared clonotypes between healthy human individuals. V shed 2 bases, J shed 6 bases, and the junction held 10 bases outside the gene matches. In germline, CDR1 is MNHEY, CDR2 SVGAGI. The CDR3 is made up of 15 amino acids.

This clonotype was obtained from a man aged 18 to 29 in good health. Some clones in this sample may be carry-over from other donors' samples. Source material: naive CD8+ T cells from PBMCs. The chain combines TRBV6-5 with TRBJ2-7; 7 nucleotides agree with TRBD2. This chain's CDR3 is CASSYNAGDGAEQYF. CDR3 bases: TGTGCCAGCAGTTACAACGCGGGAGATGGAGCCGAGCAGTACTTC.